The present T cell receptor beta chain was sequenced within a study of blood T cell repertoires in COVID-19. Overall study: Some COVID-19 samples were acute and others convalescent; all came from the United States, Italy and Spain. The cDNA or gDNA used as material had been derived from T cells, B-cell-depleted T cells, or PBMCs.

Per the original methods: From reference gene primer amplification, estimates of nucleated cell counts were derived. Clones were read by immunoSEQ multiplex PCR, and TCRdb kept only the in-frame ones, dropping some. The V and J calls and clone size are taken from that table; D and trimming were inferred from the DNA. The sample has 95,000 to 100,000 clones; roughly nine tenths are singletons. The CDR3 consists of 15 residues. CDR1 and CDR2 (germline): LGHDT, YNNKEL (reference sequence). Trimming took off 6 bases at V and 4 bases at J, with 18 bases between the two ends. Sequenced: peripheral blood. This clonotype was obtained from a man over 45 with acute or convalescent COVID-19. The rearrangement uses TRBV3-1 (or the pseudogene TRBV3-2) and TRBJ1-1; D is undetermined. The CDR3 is CASSLRSVAGTEAFF. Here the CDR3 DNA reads TGTGCCAGCAGTCTTAGATCAGTGGCGGGCACTGAAGCTTTCTTT.